These T cell receptor beta chains were read from a single sample in a study of T cells in Graves' hyperthyroidism and ophthalmopathy. MiXCR, run by TCRdb on the multiplex PCR reads, gives a single entry per CDR3 protein. Seen here are hundreds of thousands of distinct CDR3 sequences, approximately 14% observed once, and the top ten hold 9.5% to 15%. Source material: blood. The receptors were gathered from a woman aged 50 to 65 with Graves' ophthalmopathy. Both conserved end residues are part of each CDR3. Fields, in order: CDR3 DNA, CDR3 protein, D gene, clone size, V gene, J gene. A D gene is named only where the DNA matches it firmly. Where a row states a size, it is once, few, many or the class of an expanded clone; other rows omit it.

CDR3 DNA: TGTGCCAGCTCACCAAAGCTCTTCAGCTCGAACACCGGGGAGCTGTTTTTT
CDR3 protein: CASSPKLFSSNTGELFF
D gene: NA
clone size: many
V gene: TRBV18
J gene: TRBJ2-2

CDR3 DNA: TGTGCCAGCAGCTCCCCGACTAGCGGGAGTAGTGAAGATACGCAGTATTTT
CDR3 protein: CASSSPTSGSSEDTQYF
D gene: TRBD2
clone size: many
V gene: TRBV7-2
J gene: TRBJ2-3

CDR3 DNA: TGTGCTAGTGGTTTGCAACTCGGATCGAACACTGAAGCTTTCTTT
CDR3 protein: CASGLQLGSNTEAFF
D gene: NA
clone size: few
V gene: TRBV12-5
J gene: TRBJ1-1

CDR3 DNA: TGCAGCGTTGAAGTTCATCGGGGTGAAAAACTGTTTTTT
CDR3 protein: CSVEVHRGEKLFF
D gene: NA
clone size: many
V gene: TRBV29-1
J gene: TRBJ1-4

CDR3 DNA: TGTGCCACCAGCTCCTATAATTCACCCCTCCACTTT
CDR3 protein: CATSSYNSPLHF
D gene: NA
clone size: few
V gene: TRBV27
J gene: TRBJ1-6

CDR3 DNA: TGTGCCAGCAGCTTAAGGGCGGGAGCCCTCAATGAGCAGTTCTTC
CDR3 protein: CASSLRAGALNEQFF
D gene: TRBD2
clone size: many
V gene: TRBV7-9
J gene: TRBJ2-1

CDR3 DNA: TGCGCCAGCAGCCAAGATGGGCCGACAGAGCAGTACTTC
CDR3 protein: CASSQDGPTEQYF
D gene: NA
clone size: few
V gene: TRBV4-3
J gene: TRBJ2-7

CDR3 DNA: TGCAGTGCCGCGCCGGGACTAGCGGGAGCGAGAGCAGATACGCAGTATTTT
CDR3 protein: CSAAPGLAGARADTQYF
D gene: TRBD2
clone size: NA
V gene: TRBV20-1
J gene: TRBJ2-3

CDR3 DNA: TGTGCCAGCAGTTTATCCTACAGGGGCGTTAACTATGGCTACACCTTC
CDR3 protein: CASSLSYRGVNYGYTF
D gene: TRBD1
clone size: few
V gene: TRBV27
J gene: TRBJ1-2

CDR3 DNA: TGCAGTGCTAGATGGTCCCACAGACCTTACAATGAGCAGTTCTTC
CDR3 protein: CSARWSHRPYNEQFF
D gene: NA
clone size: many
V gene: TRBV20-1
J gene: TRBJ2-1

CDR3 DNA: TGTGCCAGCAGCCAATATTTCGGACTAGCCAAAAACATTCAGTACTTC
CDR3 protein: CASSQYFGLAKNIQYF
D gene: NA
clone size: few
V gene: TRBV3-1
J gene: TRBJ2-4

CDR3 DNA: TGTGCTAGTGGTCCTTACAGAGATATGAACACTGAAGCTTTCTTT
CDR3 protein: CASGPYRDMNTEAFF
D gene: NA
clone size: many
V gene: TRBV12-5
J gene: TRBJ1-1

CDR3 DNA: TGTGCCAGCAGCCACCACCAGACAGGAGACACTGAAGCTTTCTTT
CDR3 protein: CASSHHQTGDTEAFF
D gene: NA
clone size: many
V gene: TRBV3-1
J gene: TRBJ1-1

CDR3 DNA: TGTGCCAGCAGTTTGTTCGTGCTGCGGGAGTGGAATAATGAGCAGTTCTTC
CDR3 protein: CASSLFVLREWNNEQFF
D gene: TRBD2
clone size: NA
V gene: TRBV27
J gene: TRBJ2-1

CDR3 DNA: TGTGCCAGCAGCTTAGTAGGTTCGGGCTACGAGCAGTACTTC
CDR3 protein: CASSLVGSGYEQYF
D gene: NA
clone size: many
V gene: TRBV11-2
J gene: TRBJ2-7

CDR3 DNA: TGTGCCACCAGTGATGACGTTTCGAACACCGGGGAGCTGTTTTTT
CDR3 protein: CATSDDVSNTGELFF
D gene: NA
clone size: NA
V gene: TRBV24-1
J gene: TRBJ2-2

CDR3 DNA: TGTGCCAGCAGCCATCCGGGCGGGAGGGCCAATGAGCAGTTCTTC
CDR3 protein: CASSHPGGRANEQFF
D gene: TRBD2
clone size: many
V gene: TRBV3-1
J gene: TRBJ2-1

CDR3 DNA: TGCGCCAGCAGCTTGGTAGGTCAGGGGGCAAACACTGAAGCTTTCTTT
CDR3 protein: CASSLVGQGANTEAFF
D gene: TRBD1
clone size: few
V gene: TRBV5-1
J gene: TRBJ1-1

CDR3 DNA: TGTGCCAGCAGTTTGGTCGTGGCATTCTATGGCTACACCTTC
CDR3 protein: CASSLVVAFYGYTF
D gene: NA
clone size: many
V gene: TRBV28
J gene: TRBJ1-2

CDR3 DNA: TGCAGTGCTACCTCCCCGGGGGGCAATGAGCAGTTCTTC
CDR3 protein: CSATSPGGNEQFF
D gene: TRBD2
clone size: many
V gene: TRBV20-1
J gene: TRBJ2-1

CDR3 DNA: TGCAGCGTCGGGACTAGCGGGACCACAGATACGCAGTATTTT
CDR3 protein: CSVGTSGTTDTQYF
D gene: TRBD2
clone size: many
V gene: TRBV29-1
J gene: TRBJ2-3

CDR3 DNA: TGTGCCAGCAGCTCTTCAAGGGCGAACACCGGGGAGCTGTTTTTT
CDR3 protein: CASSSSRANTGELFF
D gene: NA
clone size: NA
V gene: TRBV27
J gene: TRBJ2-2

CDR3 DNA: TGTGCCAGCAGCTTAGCCCTAGCGGGGATCACCGGGGAGCTGTTTTTT
CDR3 protein: CASSLALAGITGELFF
D gene: TRBD2
clone size: few
V gene: TRBV11-3
J gene: TRBJ2-2

CDR3 DNA: TGCGCCAGCAGCAAGGGACAGGGAAAATTCAATGAGCAGTTCTTC
CDR3 protein: CASSKGQGKFNEQFF
D gene: TRBD1
clone size: many
V gene: TRBV4-3
J gene: TRBJ2-1

CDR3 DNA: TGTGCCTGGAATGGGGCGCGATCCGAGCAGTACTTC
CDR3 protein: CAWNGARSEQYF
D gene: NA
clone size: many
V gene: TRBV30
J gene: TRBJ2-7

CDR3 DNA: TGCAGTGCTACCAGAGAGGGGAGATCCTACGAGCAGTACTTC
CDR3 protein: CSATREGRSYEQYF
D gene: NA
clone size: few
V gene: TRBV20-1
J gene: TRBJ2-7

CDR3 DNA: TGTGCCAGCAGCCAAGATATGGGGACACCACGTGAGACCCAGTACTTC
CDR3 protein: CASSQDMGTPRETQYF
D gene: NA
clone size: NA
V gene: TRBV14
J gene: TRBJ2-5

CDR3 DNA: TGTGCCAAAGACAGGGGGTTACGGTACGAGCAGTACTTC
CDR3 protein: CAKDRGLRYEQYF
D gene: TRBD1
clone size: many
V gene: TRBV11-2
J gene: TRBJ2-7

CDR3 DNA: TGTGCCAGCAGCCCCGTGGACAGGGGAGGCTCTGAAGCTTTCTTT
CDR3 protein: CASSPVDRGGSEAFF
D gene: TRBD1
clone size: many
V gene: TRBV5-4
J gene: TRBJ1-1

CDR3 DNA: TGTGCCAGCAGTCTTCGATGGACTAGCGGGAGACTCTACAATGAGCAGTTCTTC
CDR3 protein: CASSLRWTSGRLYNEQFF
D gene: TRBD2
clone size: NA
V gene: TRBV27
J gene: TRBJ2-1

CDR3 DNA: TGTGCCAGCAGTTTGTTAGCGCAGGACAATGAGCAGTTCTTC
CDR3 protein: CASSLLAQDNEQFF
D gene: NA
clone size: many
V gene: TRBV28
J gene: TRBJ2-1

CDR3 DNA: TGTGCCAGCAGTTTGGAAGCTCAAGAGACCCAGTACTTC
CDR3 protein: CASSLEAQETQYF
D gene: NA
clone size: many
V gene: TRBV11-3
J gene: TRBJ2-5

CDR3 DNA: TGTGCCAGCAGTTTATTTTACGGCAATCAGCCCCAGCATTTT
CDR3 protein: CASSLFYGNQPQHF
D gene: NA
clone size: few
V gene: TRBV28
J gene: TRBJ1-5

CDR3 DNA: TGTGCCAGCAGTCAAGGACTAGCGGGAGGGCTAAGCAATGAGCAGTTCTTC
CDR3 protein: CASSQGLAGGLSNEQFF
D gene: TRBD2
clone size: many
V gene: TRBV13
J gene: TRBJ2-1

CDR3 DNA: TGTGCCAGCAGCCCCCGCCTGGCCCTGGGGGAGCTGTTTTTT
CDR3 protein: CASSPRLALGELFF
D gene: NA
clone size: many
V gene: TRBV13
J gene: TRBJ2-2

CDR3 DNA: TGTGCCAGCAGACGAGCGACCACAGGGAACACCGGGGAGCTGTTTTTT
CDR3 protein: CASRRATTGNTGELFF
D gene: NA
clone size: few
V gene: TRBV5-8
J gene: TRBJ2-2

CDR3 DNA: TGCGCCAGCAGCCAACGCGACCGGCCGAATTTTGGCTACACCTTC
CDR3 protein: CASSQRDRPNFGYTF
D gene: NA
clone size: many
V gene: TRBV4-1
J gene: TRBJ1-2

CDR3 DNA: TGTGCCAGCAGTTTATTCAGGGGTCCCGGGGAGCTGTTTTTT
CDR3 protein: CASSLFRGPGELFF
D gene: NA
clone size: NA
V gene: TRBV28
J gene: TRBJ2-2

CDR3 DNA: TGTGCCAGCATTGAGGGTAGGAACGAGCAGTACTTC
CDR3 protein: CASIEGRNEQYF
D gene: NA
clone size: many
V gene: TRBV2
J gene: TRBJ2-7

CDR3 DNA: TGTGCCAGCGCTCCGACGGGGACAGATACGCAGTATTTT
CDR3 protein: CASAPTGTDTQYF
D gene: NA
clone size: many
V gene: TRBV7-9
J gene: TRBJ2-3

CDR3 DNA: TGTGCCAGCAGAACCCCCTCGGCGGGAGGGAAAGATACGCAGTATTTT
CDR3 protein: CASRTPSAGGKDTQYF
D gene: TRBD2
clone size: many
V gene: TRBV6-1
J gene: TRBJ2-3

CDR3 DNA: TGTGCCAGCAGCCGCGATGGGACAGCATATGGCTACACCTTC
CDR3 protein: CASSRDGTAYGYTF
D gene: TRBD1
clone size: few
V gene: TRBV6-1
J gene: TRBJ1-2

CDR3 DNA: TGCGCCAGCAGCTTGTTGGCCCAGCCCATAACGAACACTGAAGCTTTCTTT
CDR3 protein: CASSLLAQPITNTEAFF
D gene: NA
clone size: few
V gene: TRBV5-1
J gene: TRBJ1-1

CDR3 DNA: TGTGCCAGCAGCTTAGTCGCGGCGAATCCAGCCTACGAGCAGTACTTC
CDR3 protein: CASSLVAANPAYEQYF
D gene: NA
clone size: many
V gene: TRBV7-2
J gene: TRBJ2-7

CDR3 DNA: TGTGCCACGCAAGACCGGAAAAACATTCAGTACTTC
CDR3 protein: CATQDRKNIQYF
D gene: NA
clone size: few
V gene: TRBV6-1
J gene: TRBJ2-4

CDR3 DNA: TGTGCCAGCAGCCCCGGGACGGCGGGTGAAAAACTGTTTTTT
CDR3 protein: CASSPGTAGEKLFF
D gene: NA
clone size: once
V gene: TRBV28
J gene: TRBJ1-4

CDR3 DNA: TGTGCCAGCAGCTCATGGGACAGCCCAACTAATGAAAAACTGTTTTTT
CDR3 protein: CASSSWDSPTNEKLFF
D gene: TRBD1
clone size: many
V gene: TRBV9
J gene: TRBJ1-4

CDR3 DNA: TGTGCCAGCAGTGGGGTGACAGGGGTTTCAAGAACAGATAGCAATCAGCCCCAGCATTTT
CDR3 protein: CASSGVTGVSRTDSNQPQHF
D gene: TRBD1
clone size: many
V gene: TRBV2
J gene: TRBJ1-5

CDR3 DNA: TGTGCCAGCAGTTTCCCTAGCGGGAAGGGCACCGGGGAGCTGTTTTTT
CDR3 protein: CASSFPSGKGTGELFF
D gene: TRBD2
clone size: NA
V gene: TRBV28
J gene: TRBJ2-2

CDR3 DNA: TGTGCCAGCAGTGACTGGCAATCCGGAAACACCATATATTTT
CDR3 protein: CASSDWQSGNTIYF
D gene: NA
clone size: few
V gene: TRBV2
J gene: TRBJ1-3

CDR3 DNA: TGTGCCAGCAGTGCTAACTATGGCTACACCTTC
CDR3 protein: CASSANYGYTF
D gene: NA
clone size: many
V gene: TRBV2
J gene: TRBJ1-2

CDR3 DNA: TGTGCCAGCAGCTTATTCTCAGGGGAGTCCGAAGCTTTCTTT
CDR3 protein: CASSLFSGESEAFF
D gene: NA
clone size: few
V gene: TRBV7-9
J gene: TRBJ1-1

CDR3 DNA: TGTGCCAGCAGCCCCACCGGGACAGGGGGCTTGTACTCTGAAGCTTTCTTT
CDR3 protein: CASSPTGTGGLYSEAFF
D gene: TRBD1
clone size: NA
V gene: TRBV28
J gene: TRBJ1-1

CDR3 DNA: TGTGCCAGCAGTCCCGACAGGGCACCGAACACTGAAGCTTTCTTT
CDR3 protein: CASSPDRAPNTEAFF
D gene: TRBD1
clone size: many
V gene: TRBV28
J gene: TRBJ1-1

CDR3 DNA: TGTGCCAGCAGCGCCCCGGACACTGAAGCTTTCTTT
CDR3 protein: CASSAPDTEAFF
D gene: NA
clone size: NA
V gene: TRBV7-9
J gene: TRBJ1-1

CDR3 DNA: TGTGCCATCCGGGGCGACCGGGGCACAGATACGCAGTATTTT
CDR3 protein: CAIRGDRGTDTQYF
D gene: NA
clone size: NA
V gene: TRBV10-3
J gene: TRBJ2-3

CDR3 DNA: TGTGCCAGTAGCCGAACCAGGGGCAGCTCTTATGGCTACACCTTC
CDR3 protein: CASSRTRGSSYGYTF
D gene: NA
clone size: few
V gene: TRBV19
J gene: TRBJ1-2

CDR3 DNA: TGCAGCGTTGTACTGACAGGGGTCGCGAACGAGCAATACTTC
CDR3 protein: CSVVLTGVANEQYF
D gene: TRBD1
clone size: NA
V gene: TRBV29-1
J gene: TRBJ2-7

CDR3 DNA: TGCAGTGCGGGGGCGGTGGCGAACACTGAAGCTTTCTTT
CDR3 protein: CSAGAVANTEAFF
D gene: NA
clone size: NA
V gene: TRBV20-1
J gene: TRBJ1-1